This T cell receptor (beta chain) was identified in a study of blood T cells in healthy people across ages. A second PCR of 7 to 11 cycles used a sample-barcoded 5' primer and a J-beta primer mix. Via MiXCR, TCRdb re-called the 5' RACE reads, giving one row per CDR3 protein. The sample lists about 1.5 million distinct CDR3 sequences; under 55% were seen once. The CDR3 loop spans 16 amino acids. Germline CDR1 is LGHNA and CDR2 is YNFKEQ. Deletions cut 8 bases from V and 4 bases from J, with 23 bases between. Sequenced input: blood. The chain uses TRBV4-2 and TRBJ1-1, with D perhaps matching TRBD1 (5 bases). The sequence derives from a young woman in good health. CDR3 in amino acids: CASGLIGPGGATEAFF. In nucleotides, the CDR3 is TGTGCCAGCGGCTTAATTGGGCCCGGGGGTGCCACTGAAGCTTTCTTT.